The entry below describes one T cell receptor (beta chain). Its target is not known. The method was immunoSEQ multiplex PCR; TCRdb's version includes in-frame clones alone and lacks a portion of them. The data show tens of thousands of clones, roughly 84% seen once. The data stem from a study of T cell responses to AZD1222 COVID-19 vaccine. Study information: Investigators merged groups given second doses at roughly 4 or roughly 12 weeks. Study-level points and caveats: Spike regions recognized by vaccine-associated CD4 TCRs spanned the protein, led by 160-218 and 743-854. Possibly, clonal diversity was underestimated; donors were largely white British and included more females.

The CDR3 covers 13 residues. The germline V and J ends were trimmed by 5 bases and 4 bases, with 11 bases remaining between them. Germline V gene sequence: CDR1 MDHEN, CDR2 SYDVKM. The material was peripheral blood, obtained on day 0 of AZD1222 vaccination. The V gene is TRBV28, the J gene TRBJ1-2; D gene ambiguous. This clonotype was obtained from an adult in good health. The CDR3 DNA follows: TGTGCCAGCAGTCAAGGACGGGTCTATGGCTACACCTTC. Translated, it gives CASSQGRVYGYTF.